The clone carrying this TCR beta chain was seen a few times. A single base separates this from a much larger clone, so it may be a read error. The data originate from a study of T cells in Graves' hyperthyroidism and ophthalmopathy. About the study: Peripheral blood was secured at the point of initial diagnosis, before any treatment.

V shed 6 bases and J 2 bases; nucleotides not matched to a gene: 10. This CDR3 contains 19 residues. Patients showing uncontrolled infection, other autoimmune disease, pregnancy or lactation were ineligible. Orbital computed tomography, thyroid ultrasound, serum thyroxine and TRAb, and clinical symptoms together informed the diagnoses. First hyperthyroidism diagnosis is when the blood sample was obtained, before any ophthalmopathy symptoms. RNA transcripts gave rise to amplified TCR beta CDR3 regions. RT-PCR in the first round (using the HTBI primer set) targeted the TCR CDR3. MiXCR was run by TCRdb on the multiplex PCR reads, yielding one entry per CDR3 protein. This table has approximately 600,000 distinct CDR3 sequences, approximately 13% appearing once.

The chain couples TRBV12-3 or TRBV12-4 to TRBJ2-1; 16 bases line up with TRBD2. Sequencing was done on a sample of blood. The TCR originated in a woman aged 25 to 45 with Graves' hyperthyroidism that later progressed to Graves' ophthalmopathy. The CDR3 DNA reads TGTGCCAGCAGCGGGATCTTGGGACTAGCGGGAGGGCCCTACAATGAGCAGTTCTTC. Residues: CASSGILGLAGGPYNEQFF.